Below, 31 T cell receptor beta chains from the same sample are listed, as sequenced in a study of blood T cell repertoires in COVID-19. The data were produced by immunoSEQ multiplex PCR, yet TCRdb's version contains in-frame clones alone and is incomplete. The table has 150,000 or so clones, roughly 83% seen once. Sequenced: PBMCs or T cells enriched from blood (not recorded which). The receptors stem from a man over 45 who had recovered from COVID-19.

CDR3 sequence reads: CASSAQGGGEAFF. The CDR3 DNA is TGTGCCAGCAGCGCCCAAGGGGGAGGGGAAGCTTTCTTT. The chain employs TRBV6-4 and TRBJ1-1, with D possibly being TRBD1 (6 bases). V gave up 6 bases and J gave up 8 bases, with 16 bases separating them. From germline, CDR1 is MRHNA and CDR2 SNTAGT. This CDR3 comprises 13 residues.

The rearrangement uses TRBV15 and TRBJ2-1, with TRBD1 matching over 7 bases. The CDR3 has 14 residues. Losses at the gene ends were 5 bases for V and 4 bases for J; bases not matched to a gene: 5. Germline V CDR1 and CDR2: LNHNV, YYDKDF (reference sequence). The CDR3 spells CATSEQGQYNEQFF. The CDR3 DNA reads as TGTGCCACCAGCGAGCAGGGACAGTACAATGAGCAGTTCTTC.

This chain joins TRBV12-3 or TRBV12-4 and TRBJ1-6; no reliable D call. The ends were cut back, 6 bases at V and 6 bases at J, with 6 bases in the middle. The CDR3 covers 12 residues. CDR3 in amino acids: CASRVSNSPLHF. CDR3 in DNA: TGTGCCAGCAGAGTTAGTAATTCACCCCTCCACTTT.

The chain has TRBV28 and TRBJ1-2, with D uncertain. Germline V gene lookup returns CDR1 MDHEN and CDR2 SYDVKM. The germline V and J ends were trimmed by 4 bases and 0 bases, with 9 bases remaining between them. This CDR3 comprises 14 residues. The CDR3 nucleotides are TGTGCCAGCAGTTCCTCAGTTACTAACTATGGCTACACCTTC. Translated, it gives CASSSSVTNYGYTF.

This rearrangement joins TRBV19 to TRBJ1-2; D might be TRBD1 (6 bases). The CDR3 runs 14 residues. V shed 1 base and J shed 5 bases, with 11 bases lying between them. Germline loops: CDR1 LNHDA, CDR2 SQIVND (reference sequence). For the CDR3, the DNA is TGTGCCAGTAGTATAGGGACAGACAGATATGGCTACACCTTC. It translates to CASSIGTDRYGYTF.

V is TRBV12-3 or TRBV12-4 and J is TRBJ1-5; possible D gene TRBD1, 5 bases. The CDR3 has 13 amino acids. Trimming pared 5 bases from V and 6 bases from J, leaving 11 bases between. Here the CDR3 reads CASSRPGFQPQHF. The CDR3 coding sequence is TGTGCCAGCAGTCGACCAGGGTTTCAGCCCCAGCATTTT.

J is TRBJ2-6 and V is TRBV10-3; D may be TRBD1 (6 bases). CDR1 ENHRY and CDR2 SYGVKD come from the germline V gene. The CDR3 has 15 residues. The V and J ends lost 7 bases and 0 bases respectively, with 10 bases between them. CDR3 nucleotides: TGTGCCATCACAGGGGCAGGCTCTGGGGCCAACGTCCTGACTTTC. This translates into CAITGAGSGANVLTF.

V usage is TRBV7-9 and J usage is TRBJ1-4; 8 bases align to TRBD1. The germline CDR1 and CDR2 sequences are SEHNR and FQNEAQ (reference sequence). V was pared by 5 bases and J by 7 bases, with 6 bases of the junction left unmatched. This CDR3 is built from 14 residues. CDR3 amino acids: CASSPQGGSEKLFF. The CDR3 DNA follows: TGTGCCAGCAGCCCACAGGGGGGAAGTGAAAAACTGTTTTTT. Drawing the rest from reference TRBV7-9 and TRBJ1-4, the complete variable domain is DTGVSQNPRHKITKRGQNVTFRCDPISEHNRLYWYRQTLGQGPEFLTYFQNEAQLEKSRLLSDRFSAERPKGSFSTLEIQRTEQGDSAMYLCASSPQGGSEKLFFGSGTQLSVL.

This clone turned up a few times. The rearrangement links TRBV5-4 to TRBJ1-2; D is possibly TRBD1 (5 bases). Germline V gene sequence: CDR1 SGHNT, CDR2 YYREEE (reference sequence). The CDR3 covers 14 residues. Trimming left V 0 bases short and J 6 bases short, with 12 bases between. The CDR3 DNA reads TGTGCCAGCAGCTTGGCCGGGGGAGGCGATGGCTACACCTTC. This translates into CASSLAGGGDGYTF.

The V call is TRBV19, the J call TRBJ1-2; 7 bases align to TRBD1. There are 14 residues in the CDR3. Germline-derived CDR1 and CDR2 are LNHDA and SQIVND (reference sequence). The trim removed 3 bases at V and 7 bases at J, leaving 8 bases unmatched. The CDR3: CASSMGDRDFGYTF. CDR3 DNA sequence: TGTGCCAGTAGTATGGGGGACAGAGATTTTGGCTACACCTTC.

V usage is TRBV19 and J usage is TRBJ1-5; 7 bases are a match to TRBD1. The CDR3 is 14 amino acids. CDR1 LNHDA and CDR2 SQIVND come from the germline V gene (reference sequence). Trimming cost V 6 bases and J 6 bases; bases outside gene matches: 8. CDR3 nucleotides: TGTGCCAGTAGCTGGCCAGGGGGAGGTCAGCCCCAGCATTTT. Translating it yields CASSWPGGGQPQHF. Complete variable domain (other parts from reference TRBV19 and TRBJ1-5): DGGITQSPKYLFRKEGQNVTLSCEQNLNHDAMYWYRQDPGQGLRLIYYSQIVNDFQKGDIAEGYSVSREKKESFPLTVTSAQKNPTAFYLCASSWPGGGQPQHFGDGTRLSIL.

This chain joins TRBV6-2 or TRBV6-3 and TRBJ1-4, with a tentative D call TRBD1 (5 bases). Between the trimmed V and J ends, which lost 4 bases and 2 bases, there was a span of 8 bases. The length of the CDR3 is 14 residues. Looked up from germline, CDR1 is MNHEY and CDR2 is SVGEGT. Here the CDR3 reads CASSFGGTNEKLFF. The CDR3 DNA reads TGTGCCAGCAGTTTCGGGGGGACTAATGAAAAACTGTTTTTT.

This rearrangement joins TRBV7-2 to TRBJ2-1; TRBD2 matches 12 bases. Germline-derived CDR1 and CDR2 are SGHTA and FQGNSA. This CDR3 comprises 18 residues. The J segment lost 3 bases and the V segment lost 1 base, leaving 7 bases of the junction unmatched. CDR3: CASSLELAGGTYYNEQFF. For the CDR3, the DNA is TGTGCCAGCAGCTTAGAACTAGCGGGGGGCACTTACTACAATGAGCAGTTCTTC.

The rearrangement joins TRBV12-3 or TRBV12-4 to TRBJ1-2; 7 positions agree with TRBD1. The CDR3 sequence is 13 residues long. V trimming: 3 bases; J trimming: 5 bases; junction bases outside the gene matches: 3. Written as DNA, the CDR3 is TGTGCCAGCAGTTTCTCGACAGGGTATGGCTACACCTTC. It codes for CASSFSTGYGYTF.

The chain employs TRBV11-2 and TRBJ1-2, with D perhaps TRBD1 (5 bases). The CDR3 loop spans 12 amino acids. Germline V gene sequence: CDR1 SGHAT, CDR2 FQNNGV. Deletions cut 4 bases from V and 4 bases from J, with 7 bases between. CDR3: CASSYDSYGYTF. The CDR3 DNA reads as TGTGCCAGCAGCTATGACAGCTATGGCTACACCTTC. Full variable domain (rest looked up from reference TRBV11-2 and TRBJ1-2): EAGVAQSPRYKIIEKRQSVAFWCNPISGHATLYWYQQILGQGPKLLIQFQNNGVVDDSQLPKDRFSAERLKGVDSTLKIQPAKLEDSAVYLCASSYDSYGYTFGSGTRLTVV.

The chain couples TRBV3-1 (or the pseudogene TRBV3-2) to TRBJ1-2; 11 nucleotides match TRBD1. The CDR3 spans 14 residues. V lost 1 base to trimming and J lost 7 bases; unmatched junction nucleotides: 2. Germline lookup yields CDR1 LGHDT and CDR2 YNNKEL (reference sequence). The CDR3: CASSQGTGGIGYTF. CDR3 bases: TGTGCCAGCAGCCAAGGGACAGGGGGCATTGGCTACACCTTC.

This chain joins TRBV11-2 and TRBJ1-5, with D unresolved. Germline CDR1 is SGHAT and CDR2 is FQNNGV. V lost 6 bases, J lost 6 bases, and 12 bases lay in between. There are 13 residues in the CDR3. The CDR3 reads CASSLDGVQPQHF. The CDR3 DNA is TGTGCCAGCAGTCTCGACGGAGTTCAGCCCCAGCATTTT.

V usage is TRBV28 and J usage is TRBJ1-5; D is unresolved. This CDR3 has 13 amino acids. V lost 5 bases to trimming and J lost 9 bases, with 14 bases between them. Germline V gene lookup returns CDR1 MDHEN and CDR2 SYDVKM. CDR3 nucleotide sequence: TGTGCCAGCAGTCCTCCGATTCCAGGGCCCCAGCATTTT. This translates into CASSPPIPGPQHF.

This chain connects TRBV3-1 (or the pseudogene TRBV3-2) to TRBJ1-3; D remains unclear. CDR1 and CDR2 from the germline V gene are LGHDT and YNNKEL (reference sequence). The germline V and J ends were trimmed by 1 base and 3 bases, with 13 bases remaining between them. The CDR3 consists of 16 residues. Here the CDR3 DNA reads TGTGCCAGCAGCCAAGGAGAGGCCTCTTATGGAAACACCATATATTTT. Translation gives CASSQGEASYGNTIYF.

The chain couples TRBV6-5 to TRBJ1-1; 9 nucleotides line up with TRBD1. CDR1 is MNHEY, CDR2 SVGAGI, per germline. V shed 6 bases, J shed 4 bases, and the junction held 6 bases outside the gene matches. CDR3 length equals 14 residues. The CDR3 is CASRPWDRATEAFF. DNA of the CDR3: TGTGCCAGCAGACCTTGGGACAGGGCCACTGAAGCTTTCTTT.

This chain links TRBV29-1 with TRBJ1-1; D possibly corresponds to TRBD1 (6 bases). Trimming stripped 5 bases from V and 0 bases from J, with 10 bases between. Per the germline V gene, CDR1 is SQVTM and CDR2 is ANQGSEA. The CDR3 sequence is 13 residues long. The CDR3: CSVLGALNTEAFF. The CDR3 DNA is TGCAGCGTTCTGGGGGCTCTGAACACTGAAGCTTTCTTT.

This chain links TRBV27 with TRBJ2-1; a possible D gene is TRBD1 (6 bases). The CDR3 spans 15 residues. Germline V CDR1 and CDR2: MNHEY, SMNVEV (reference sequence). Trimming shortened V by 2 bases and J by 6 bases, and 14 bases separated the two germline ends. The CDR3 protein is CASSLITGHRNEQFF. CDR3 nucleotide sequence: TGTGCCAGCAGTTTAATCACAGGGCACCGCAATGAGCAGTTCTTC.

The chain employs TRBV25-1 and TRBJ1-3, with 7 nucleotides matching TRBD1. With 6 bases clipped from V and 3 bases from J, the junction kept 8 bases outside the gene matches. There are 15 residues in the CDR3. The germline CDR1 and CDR2 sequences are MGHDK and SYGVNS. CDR3: CASSLRGLGGNTIYF. The CDR3 region has the DNA TGTGCCAGCAGCCTTAGGGGGCTAGGTGGAAACACCATATATTTT.

V gene TRBV3-1 (or the pseudogene TRBV3-2) combines with J gene TRBJ2-7; D is undetermined. Germline V gene lookup returns CDR1 LGHDT and CDR2 YNNKEL (reference sequence). V was shortened by 6 bases and J by 2 bases, with 17 bases between the two germline ends. The length of the CDR3 is 15 residues. Here the CDR3 DNA reads TGTGCCAGCAGTAAATCAGGCTGGCAGGCCTACGAGCAGTACTTC. Protein: CASSKSGWQAYEQYF.

This clone was recorded a few times. The chain employs TRBV7-3 and TRBJ2-1; the D gene is possibly TRBD2 (6 bases). The V and J ends lost 1 base and 5 bases respectively, with 12 bases between them. Germline V lookup: CDR1 SGHTA, CDR2 FQGTGA. This CDR3 has 15 residues. The DNA for the CDR3 is TGTGCCAGCAGCTTAATCGGACTAACCGACAATGAGCAGTTCTTC. Its protein is CASSLIGLTDNEQFF.

This clone was detected once. The rearrangement links TRBV11-2 to TRBJ2-7, with 8 bases fitting TRBD1. Germline lookup yields CDR1 SGHAT and CDR2 FQNNGV. V was pared by 5 bases and J by 7 bases, with 16 bases of the junction left unmatched. The CDR3 sequence is 16 residues long. The chain's CDR3 is CASSRADRAGLKEQYF. The CDR3 DNA sequence: TGTGCCAGCAGCCGAGCGGACAGGGCCGGCTTAAAGGAGCAGTACTTC. The entire variable domain, with the rest obtained from reference TRBV11-2 and TRBJ2-7, is as follows: EAGVAQSPRYKIIEKRQSVAFWCNPISGHATLYWYQQILGQGPKLLIQFQNNGVVDDSQLPKDRFSAERLKGVDSTLKIQPAKLEDSAVYLCASSRADRAGLKEQYFGPGTRLTVT.

V gene TRBV3-1 (or the pseudogene TRBV3-2) combines with J gene TRBJ2-1; TRBD2 is a possible D gene (7 bases). This CDR3 region has 16 residues. With 1 base removed from V and 7 bases from J, the gap between germline ends came to 17 bases. Germline CDR1 reads LGHDT; CDR2 reads YNNKEL (reference sequence). The CDR3 region is CASSQAGLGTGNEQFF. The CDR3 DNA reads as TGTGCCAGCAGCCAAGCCGGACTAGGAACAGGGAATGAGCAGTTCTTC.

This sequence joins TRBV5-5 and TRBJ1-5, with D possibly TRBD1 on 5 matching bases. This CDR3 is built from 16 residues. V was cut by 4 bases and J by 0 bases, with 14 bases left in between. Per germline, CDR1 SGHKS and CDR2 YYEKEE (reference sequence). The CDR3 DNA reads as TGTGCCAGCAGCCCCGGGGCGGGGAGTAGCAATCAGCCCCAGCATTTT. This translates into CASSPGAGSSNQPQHF.

The rearrangement joins TRBV5-5 to TRBJ2-5, with 8 nucleotides matching TRBD2. CDR1 is SGHKS, CDR2 YYEKEE, per germline (reference sequence). The CDR3 is 15 residues long. Trimming cost V 1 base and J 7 bases; bases outside gene matches: 9. The CDR3 sequence is CASSLMRGAGGTQYF. The CDR3 DNA reads TGTGCCAGCAGCTTGATGCGGGGGGCCGGGGGGACCCAGTACTTC.

The CDR3 loop is CASSDGLAGPKNIQYF. CDR3 bases: TGTGCCAGCAGCGACGGACTAGCGGGGCCCAAAAACATTCAGTACTTC. The genes are TRBV7-2 and TRBJ2-4; TRBD2 aligns across 12 bases. The germline CDR1 and CDR2 sequences are SGHTA and FQGNSA. This CDR3 has 16 amino acids. With V trimmed by 5 bases and J by 2 bases, 4 bases remained unmatched.

The J gene is TRBJ1-5, the V gene TRBV3-1 (or the pseudogene TRBV3-2); TRBD1 is a possible D gene (6 bases). The germline V gene has CDR1 LGHDT and CDR2 YNNKEL (reference sequence). This CDR3 has 17 residues. V was pared by 4 bases and J by 0 bases, with 16 bases between. CDR3 nucleotides: TGTGCCAGCAGCCGATGGACAGACCGCTATAGCAATCAGCCCCAGCATTTT. It yields the protein CASSRWTDRYSNQPQHF.